This T cell receptor beta chain was sequenced during a study of blood T cell repertoires in COVID-19. The wider study: Researchers got acute and convalescent COVID-19 samples from the United States, Italy and Spain.

V lost 0 bases and J lost 10, with 12 bases in between. The CDR3 runs 13 residues. Germline lookup yields CDR1 MRHNA and CDR2 SNTAGT. Authors' processing steps: Nucleated cell number was recorded as an estimate derived from reference gene primer amplification. Only in-frame clones appear in the TCRdb table, and some are missing; sequencing was by immunoSEQ multiplex PCR. The V and J calls and clone size come from that table; D and trimming were worked out from the DNA. The sample yields 400,000 or so clones, more than 85% seen once. This TCR came from a human donor in a cohort sampled during active COVID-19. The chain links TRBV6-4 to TRBJ1-2; a possible D gene is TRBD1 (5 bases). Sequences were obtained from peripheral blood. CDR3 bases: TGTGCCAGCAGTGACTCTGAAAGCAGGGACTACACCTTC. Protein: CASSDSESRDYTF.